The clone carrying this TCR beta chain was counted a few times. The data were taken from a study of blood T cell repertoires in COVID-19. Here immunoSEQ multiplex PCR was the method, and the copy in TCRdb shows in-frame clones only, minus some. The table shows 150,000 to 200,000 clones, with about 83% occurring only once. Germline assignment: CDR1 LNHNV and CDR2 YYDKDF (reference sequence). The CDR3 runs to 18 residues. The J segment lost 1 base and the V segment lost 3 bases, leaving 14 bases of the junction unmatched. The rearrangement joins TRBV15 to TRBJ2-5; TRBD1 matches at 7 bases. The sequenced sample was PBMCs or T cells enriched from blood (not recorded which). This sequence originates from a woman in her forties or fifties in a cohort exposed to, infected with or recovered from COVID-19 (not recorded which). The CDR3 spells CATSSELTGAPAQETQYF. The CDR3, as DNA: TGTGCCACCAGCAGTGAATTAACAGGGGCCCCTGCCCAAGAGACCCAGTACTTC.